Here is one T cell receptor beta chain with its context. Its target is not known. This sample stems from a study of Ad26.COV2.S vaccination and SARS-CoV-2 variants. V dropped 5 bases and J dropped 7; count of bases not matched to a gene: 8. CDR1 is MNHEY and CDR2 is SVGEGT in the germline V gene. The length of the CDR3 is 14 residues. Indicated treatment: around 19 received Ad26.COV2.S at low or high dose, single or two shots; roughly five received placebo; per-sample allocation not given. Collection of the samples took place on day 63 after the first injection of vaccine or placebo. At a Boston site, the person donating was an adult of 18-55 years. Wuhan-strain spike was delivered by a replication-incompetent Ad26 vector. Study-level points and caveats: It was found that vaccine and placebo recipients had similar non-spike TCR breadth.

Sequencing was performed with immunoSEQ multiplex PCR; in TCRdb, only in-frame clones are kept and a portion is missing. The sample holds approximately 500,000 clones, roughly nine tenths seen once. Sequencing was performed on peripheral blood, taken in a trial of Ad26.COV2.S vaccine versus placebo. The TCR comes from a person between 18 and 65 years old who received the Ad26.COV2.S COVID-19 vaccine or a placebo. The chain employs TRBV6-2 or TRBV6-3 and TRBJ2-7; 10 bases agree with TRBD2. The DNA for the CDR3 is TGTGCCAGCAGTGTGCTAGCGGGAGCCGGGGAGCAGTACTTC. This encodes CASSVLAGAGEQYF.